This T cell receptor (beta chain) is from a study of OX40 agonist ivuxolimab in advanced cancers. Study overall: Ivuxolimab is an agonistic anti-OX40 (CD134) antibody, and patients were treated with it.

Trimming stripped 7 bases from V and 1 base from J, with 7 bases between. The CDR3 extends over 12 amino acids. Per the germline V gene, CDR1 is MNHNS and CDR2 is SASEGT. Using immunoSEQ multiplex PCR, the repertoire was profiled, and TCRdb retains in-frame clones only, with some absent. The repertoire includes tens of thousands of clones, around 87% of them detected once, and 3.9% sits in the top ten. In this sample, this clone turned up a few times. The chain has TRBV6-1 and TRBJ1-2; D gene unclear. The sequence was obtained from an adult with an advanced solid tumor such as melanoma, head and neck, liver or kidney cancer. The material sequenced was CD4+ or CD8+ T cells sorted from blood, taken in a trial of the OX40 agonist ivuxolimab. CDR3 sequence reads: CASKILNYGYTF. CDR3 nucleotides: TGTGCCAGCAAAATCCTTAACTATGGCTACACCTTC.